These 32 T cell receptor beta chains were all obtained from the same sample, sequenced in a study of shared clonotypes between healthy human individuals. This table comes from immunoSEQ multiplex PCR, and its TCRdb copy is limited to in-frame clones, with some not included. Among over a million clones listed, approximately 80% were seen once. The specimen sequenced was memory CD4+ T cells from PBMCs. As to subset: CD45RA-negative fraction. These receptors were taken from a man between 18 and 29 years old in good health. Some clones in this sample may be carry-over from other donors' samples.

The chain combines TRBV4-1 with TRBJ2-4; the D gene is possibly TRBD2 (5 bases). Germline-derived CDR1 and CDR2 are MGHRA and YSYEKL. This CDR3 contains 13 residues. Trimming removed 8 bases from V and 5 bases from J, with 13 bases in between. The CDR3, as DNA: TGCGCCAGCGCCGCCGGGGTCGAAAACATTCAGTACTTC. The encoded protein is CASAAGVENIQYF.

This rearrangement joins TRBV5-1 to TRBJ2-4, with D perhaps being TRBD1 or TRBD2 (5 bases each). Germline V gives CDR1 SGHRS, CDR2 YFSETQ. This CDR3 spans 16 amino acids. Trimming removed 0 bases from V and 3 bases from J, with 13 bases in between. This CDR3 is CASSLAGLNVKNIQYF. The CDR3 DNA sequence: TGCGCCAGCAGCTTGGCGGGGCTGAACGTCAAAAACATTCAGTACTTC. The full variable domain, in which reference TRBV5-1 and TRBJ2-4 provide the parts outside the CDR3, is KAGVTQTPRYLIKTRGQQVTLSCSPISGHRSVSWYQQTPGQGLQFLFEYFSETQRNKGNFPGRFSGRQFSNSRSEMNVSTLELGDSALYLCASSLAGLNVKNIQYFGAGTRLSVL.

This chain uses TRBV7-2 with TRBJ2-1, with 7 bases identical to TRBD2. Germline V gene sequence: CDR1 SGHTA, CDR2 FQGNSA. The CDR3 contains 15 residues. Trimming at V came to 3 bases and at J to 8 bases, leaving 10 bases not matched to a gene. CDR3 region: CASSLAGLTPYEQFF. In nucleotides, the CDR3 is TGTGCCAGCAGCTTGGCGGGACTAACGCCGTATGAGCAGTTCTTC.

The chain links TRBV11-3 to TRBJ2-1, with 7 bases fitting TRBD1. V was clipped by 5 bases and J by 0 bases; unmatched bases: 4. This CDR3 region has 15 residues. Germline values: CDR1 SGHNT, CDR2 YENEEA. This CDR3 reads CASSTSGGSYNEQFF. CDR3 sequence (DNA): TGTGCCAGCAGCACCTCAGGGGGCTCCTACAATGAGCAGTTCTTC.

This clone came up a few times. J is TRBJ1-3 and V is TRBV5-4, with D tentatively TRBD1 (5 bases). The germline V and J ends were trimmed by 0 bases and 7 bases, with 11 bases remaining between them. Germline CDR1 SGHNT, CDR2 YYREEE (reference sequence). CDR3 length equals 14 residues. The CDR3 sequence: CASSLAAGHNTIYF. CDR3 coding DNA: TGTGCCAGCAGCTTGGCGGCAGGGCATAACACCATATATTTT.

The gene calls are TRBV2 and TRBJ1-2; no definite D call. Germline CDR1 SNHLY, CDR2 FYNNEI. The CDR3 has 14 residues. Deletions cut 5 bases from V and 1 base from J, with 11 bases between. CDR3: CASSRTDFNYGYTF. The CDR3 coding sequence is TGTGCCAGCAGTCGGACGGACTTTAACTATGGCTACACCTTC.

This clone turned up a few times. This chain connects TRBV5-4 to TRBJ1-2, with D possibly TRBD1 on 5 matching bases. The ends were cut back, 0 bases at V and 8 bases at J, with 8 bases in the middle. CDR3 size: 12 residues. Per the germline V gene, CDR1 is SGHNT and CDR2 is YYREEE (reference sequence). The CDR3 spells CASSLVRGGYTF. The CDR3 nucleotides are TGTGCCAGCAGCTTGGTACGGGGGGGCTACACCTTC.

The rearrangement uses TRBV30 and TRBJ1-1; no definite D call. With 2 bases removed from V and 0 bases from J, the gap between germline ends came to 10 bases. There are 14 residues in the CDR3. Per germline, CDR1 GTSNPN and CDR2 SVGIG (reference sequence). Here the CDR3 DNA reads TGTGCCTGGAGTAGAGAGCTCATGAACACTGAAGCTTTCTTT. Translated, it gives CAWSRELMNTEAFF.

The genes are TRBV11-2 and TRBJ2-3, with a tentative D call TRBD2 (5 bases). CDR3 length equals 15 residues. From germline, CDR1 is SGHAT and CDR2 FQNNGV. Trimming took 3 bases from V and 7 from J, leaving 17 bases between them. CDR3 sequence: CASSFSADTGNTQYF. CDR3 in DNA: TGTGCCAGCAGCTTTTCAGCCGATACGGGGAATACGCAGTATTTT.

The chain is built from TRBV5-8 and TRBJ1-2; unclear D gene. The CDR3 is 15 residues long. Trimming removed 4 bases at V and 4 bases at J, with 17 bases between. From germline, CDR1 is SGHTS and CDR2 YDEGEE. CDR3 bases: TGTGCCAGCAGCCCAGGTGGATTTCGGGGCTATGGCTACACCTTC. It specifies CASSPGGFRGYGYTF.

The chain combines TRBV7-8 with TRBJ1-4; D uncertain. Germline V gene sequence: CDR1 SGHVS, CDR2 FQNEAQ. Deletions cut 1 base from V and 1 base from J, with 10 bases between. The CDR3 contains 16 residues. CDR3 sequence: CASSLGEGRTNEKLFF. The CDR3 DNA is TGTGCCAGCAGCTTAGGTGAAGGCCGAACTAATGAAAAACTGTTTTTT.

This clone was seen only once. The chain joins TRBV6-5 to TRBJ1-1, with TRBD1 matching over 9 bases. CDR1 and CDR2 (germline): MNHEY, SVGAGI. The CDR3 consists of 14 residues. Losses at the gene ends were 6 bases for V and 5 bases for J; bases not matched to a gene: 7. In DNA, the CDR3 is TGTGCCAGCAGCCTGGACAGGGGTGGGACTGAAGCTTTCTTT. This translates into CASSLDRGGTEAFF.

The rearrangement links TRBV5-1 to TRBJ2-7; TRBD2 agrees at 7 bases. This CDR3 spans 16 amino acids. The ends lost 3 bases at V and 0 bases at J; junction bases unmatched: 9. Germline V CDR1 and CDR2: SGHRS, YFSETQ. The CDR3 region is CASSSGVAGPSYEQYF. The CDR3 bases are TGCGCCAGCAGCTCCGGCGTAGCGGGCCCCTCCTACGAGCAGTACTTC.

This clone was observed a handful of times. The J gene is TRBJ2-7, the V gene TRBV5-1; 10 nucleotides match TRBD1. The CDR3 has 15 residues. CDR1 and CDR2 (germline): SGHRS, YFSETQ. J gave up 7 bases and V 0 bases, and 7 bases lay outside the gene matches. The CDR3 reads CASSLAGTGVREQYF. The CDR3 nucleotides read TGCGCCAGCAGCTTGGCCGGGACAGGGGTGAGAGAGCAGTACTTC. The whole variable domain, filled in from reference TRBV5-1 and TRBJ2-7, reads KAGVTQTPRYLIKTRGQQVTLSCSPISGHRSVSWYQQTPGQGLQFLFEYFSETQRNKGNFPGRFSGRQFSNSRSEMNVSTLELGDSALYLCASSLAGTGVREQYFGPGTRLTVT.

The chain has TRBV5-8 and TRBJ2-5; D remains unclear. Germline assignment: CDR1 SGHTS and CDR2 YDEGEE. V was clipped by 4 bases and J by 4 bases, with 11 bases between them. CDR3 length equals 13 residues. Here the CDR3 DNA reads TGTGCCAGCAGCATTATTGGCCCAGAGACCCAGTACTTC. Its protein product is CASSIIGPETQYF.

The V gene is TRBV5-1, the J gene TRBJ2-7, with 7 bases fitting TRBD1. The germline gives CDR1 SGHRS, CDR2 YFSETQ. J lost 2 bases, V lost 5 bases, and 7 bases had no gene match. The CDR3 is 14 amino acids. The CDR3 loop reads CASSQQGLAYEQYF. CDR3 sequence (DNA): TGCGCCAGCAGTCAACAGGGGTTAGCCTACGAGCAGTACTTC.

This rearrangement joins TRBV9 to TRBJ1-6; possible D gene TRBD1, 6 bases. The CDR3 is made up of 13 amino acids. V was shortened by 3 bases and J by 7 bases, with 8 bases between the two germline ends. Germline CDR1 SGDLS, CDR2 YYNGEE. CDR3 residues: CASSDRANSPLHF. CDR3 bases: TGTGCCAGCAGCGACAGGGCGAATTCACCCCTCCACTTT.

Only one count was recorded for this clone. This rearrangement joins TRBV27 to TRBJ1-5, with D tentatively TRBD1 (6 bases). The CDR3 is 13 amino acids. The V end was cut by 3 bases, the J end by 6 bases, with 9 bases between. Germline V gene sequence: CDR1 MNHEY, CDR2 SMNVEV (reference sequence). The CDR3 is CASSFIRGQPQHF. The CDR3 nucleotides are TGTGCCAGCAGTTTTATCAGGGGTCAGCCCCAGCATTTT.

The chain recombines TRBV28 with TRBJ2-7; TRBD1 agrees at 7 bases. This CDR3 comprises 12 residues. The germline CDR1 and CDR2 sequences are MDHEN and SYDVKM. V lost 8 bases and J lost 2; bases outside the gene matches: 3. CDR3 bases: TGTGCCAGCGGGCAGGGGGCCTACGAGCAGTACTTC. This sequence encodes CASGQGAYEQYF.

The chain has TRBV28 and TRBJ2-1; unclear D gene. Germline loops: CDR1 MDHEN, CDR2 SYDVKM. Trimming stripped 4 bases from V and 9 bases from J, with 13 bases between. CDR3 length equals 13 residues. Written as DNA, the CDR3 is TGTGCCAGCAGTTCGACTTCGATGGGTGAGCAGTTCTTC. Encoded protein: CASSSTSMGEQFF. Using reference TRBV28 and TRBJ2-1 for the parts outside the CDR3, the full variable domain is DVKVTQSSRYLVKRTGEKVFLECVQDMDHENMFWYRQDPGLGLRLIYFSYDVKMKEKGDIPEGYSVSREKKERFSLILESASTNQTSMYLCASSSTSMGEQFFGPGTRLTVL.

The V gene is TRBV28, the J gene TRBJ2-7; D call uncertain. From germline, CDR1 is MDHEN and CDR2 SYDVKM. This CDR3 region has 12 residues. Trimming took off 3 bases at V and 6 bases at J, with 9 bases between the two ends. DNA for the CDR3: TGTGCCAGCAGTTTCGAGCCTGGCGAGCAGTACTTC. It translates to CASSFEPGEQYF.

CDR3 DNA sequence: TGCGCCAGCAGCCAAGACCGGACGTCCTACGAGCAGTACTTC. Translating it yields CASSQDRTSYEQYF. The V call is TRBV4-1, the J call TRBJ2-7; D gene unclear. CDR3 size: 14 residues. Germline lookup yields CDR1 MGHRA and CDR2 YSYEKL. The V and J ends lost 0 bases and 1 base respectively, with 7 bases between them.

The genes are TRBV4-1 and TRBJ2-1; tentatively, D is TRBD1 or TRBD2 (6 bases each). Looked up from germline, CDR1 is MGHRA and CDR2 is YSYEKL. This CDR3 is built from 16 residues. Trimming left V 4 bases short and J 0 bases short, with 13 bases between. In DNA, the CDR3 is TGCGCCAGCAGCCCCTGGGGGGCCAGCTCCTACAATGAGCAGTTCTTC. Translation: CASSPWGASSYNEQFF.

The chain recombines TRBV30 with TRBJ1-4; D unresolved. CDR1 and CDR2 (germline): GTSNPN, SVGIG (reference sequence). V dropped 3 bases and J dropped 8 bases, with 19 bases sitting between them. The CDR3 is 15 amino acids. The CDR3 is CAWSLWTGVREKLFF. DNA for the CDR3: TGTGCCTGGAGCCTATGGACGGGAGTGCGGGAAAAACTGTTTTTT.

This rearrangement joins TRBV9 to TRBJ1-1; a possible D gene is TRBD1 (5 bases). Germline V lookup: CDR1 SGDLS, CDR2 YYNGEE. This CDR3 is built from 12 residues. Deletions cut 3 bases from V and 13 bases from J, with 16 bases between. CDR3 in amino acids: CASSAQIEQVFF. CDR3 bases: TGTGCCAGCAGCGCACAAATTGAACAGGTTTTCTTT.

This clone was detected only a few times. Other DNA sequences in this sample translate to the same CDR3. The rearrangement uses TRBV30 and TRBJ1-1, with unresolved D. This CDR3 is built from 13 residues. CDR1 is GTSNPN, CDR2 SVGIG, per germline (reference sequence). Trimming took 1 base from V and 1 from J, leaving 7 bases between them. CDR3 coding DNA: TGTGCCTGGAGTGCCCAGCCGAACACTGAAGCTTTCTTT. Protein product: CAWSAQPNTEAFF.

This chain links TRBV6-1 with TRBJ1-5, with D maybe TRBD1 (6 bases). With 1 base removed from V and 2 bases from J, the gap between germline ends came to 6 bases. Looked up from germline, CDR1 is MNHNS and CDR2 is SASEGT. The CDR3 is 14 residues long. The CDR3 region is CASSEEGGNQPQHF. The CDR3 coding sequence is TGTGCCAGCAGTGAAGAGGGGGGCAATCAGCCCCAGCATTTT.

DNA of the CDR3: TGTGCCAGCTCACTTCAATCCCCCGGGGAGCTGTTTTTT. It yields the protein CASSLQSPGELFF. The chain links TRBV18 to TRBJ2-2; no definite D call. There are 13 residues in the CDR3. Trimming shortened V by 4 bases and J by 6 bases, and 9 bases separated the two germline ends. The germline CDR1 and CDR2 sequences are KGHSH and LQKENI. Combining the CDR3 with reference TRBV18 and TRBJ2-2 gives the whole variable domain NAGVMQNPRHLVRRRGQEARLRCSPMKGHSHVYWYRQLPEEGLKFMVYLQKENIIDESGMPKERFSAEFPKEGPSILRIQQVVRGDSAAYFCASSLQSPGELFFGEGSRLTVL.

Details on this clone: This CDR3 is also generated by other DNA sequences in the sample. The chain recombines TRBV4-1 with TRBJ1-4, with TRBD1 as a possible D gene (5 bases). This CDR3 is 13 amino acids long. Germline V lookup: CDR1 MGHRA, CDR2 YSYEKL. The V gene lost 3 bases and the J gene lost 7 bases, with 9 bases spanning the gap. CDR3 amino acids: CASSQGGSEKLFF. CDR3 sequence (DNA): TGCGCCAGCAGCCAGGGGGGGAGTGAAAAACTGTTTTTT.

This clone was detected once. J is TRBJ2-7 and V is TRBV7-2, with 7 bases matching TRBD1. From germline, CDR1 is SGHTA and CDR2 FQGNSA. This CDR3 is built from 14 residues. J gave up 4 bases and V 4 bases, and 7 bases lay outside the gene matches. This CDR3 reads CASSSGTDTYEQYF. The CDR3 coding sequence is TGTGCCAGCAGCTCCGGGACAGATACTTACGAGCAGTACTTC.

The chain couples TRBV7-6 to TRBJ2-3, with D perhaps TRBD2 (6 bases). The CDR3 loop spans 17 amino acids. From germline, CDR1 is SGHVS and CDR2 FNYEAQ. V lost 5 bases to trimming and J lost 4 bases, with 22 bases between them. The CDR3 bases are TGTGCCAGCAGCCGGTCCCGGTTTAGCGGCACGGCAGATACGCAGTATTTT. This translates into CASSRSRFSGTADTQYF.

The DNA of the CDR3 is TGTGCCACACAGGGGTTGGGGGATGAAAAACTGTTTTTT. It specifies CATQGLGDEKLFF. The chain employs TRBV28 and TRBJ1-4; 7 nucleotides line up with TRBD1. Germline V gene sequence: CDR1 MDHEN, CDR2 SYDVKM. The CDR3 is made up of 13 amino acids. V lost 10 bases, J lost 6 bases, and 8 bases stayed unmatched.